The 6 T cell receptor beta chains in this list originate from one sample, sequenced in a study of blood T cell repertoires in COVID-19. Some clones are missing from TCRdb's copy, which holds only in-frame ones; the method was immunoSEQ multiplex PCR. The sample includes 150,000 to 190,000 clones, about four fifths of them seen just once. Sequencing used peripheral blood. The receptors were sampled from a woman of 80 years or more with acute or convalescent COVID-19.

The genes are TRBV4-3 and TRBJ2-2, with D perhaps TRBD2 (5 bases). The germline gives CDR1 LGHNA, CDR2 YSLEER. V lost 1 base to trimming and J lost 4 bases, with 7 bases between them. CDR3 length: 14 residues. Here the CDR3 DNA reads TGCGCCAGCAGCCAAGTTGGAGGCACCGGGGAGCTGTTTTTT. Protein: CASSQVGGTGELFF.

The rearrangement links TRBV3-1 (or the pseudogene TRBV3-2) to TRBJ2-7, with D possibly being TRBD2 (6 bases). The CDR3 consists of 14 residues. V was clipped by 1 base and J by 3 bases, with 10 bases between them. Per germline, CDR1 LGHDT and CDR2 YNNKEL (reference sequence). The CDR3 here is CASSQGGVVYEQYF. DNA of the CDR3: TGTGCCAGCAGCCAAGGCGGGGTCGTCTACGAGCAGTACTTC.

This chain links TRBV4-3 with TRBJ1-2, with D unresolved. CDR1 and CDR2 (germline): LGHNA, YSLEER. Trimming left V 0 bases short and J 5 bases short, with 22 bases between. CDR3 length: 18 amino acids. The CDR3: CASSQDAASGAPSYGYTF. DNA for the CDR3: TGCGCCAGCAGCCAAGATGCCGCGTCGGGAGCCCCCTCTTATGGCTACACCTTC.

The V gene is TRBV30, the J gene TRBJ1-2, with a possible D match to TRBD1 (6 bases). CDR1 and CDR2 (germline): GTSNPN, SVGIG (reference sequence). V lost 0 bases, J lost 8 bases, and 10 bases lay in between. The CDR3 sequence is 12 residues long. The CDR3 sequence: CAWSVLGAGYTF. The CDR3 DNA sequence: TGTGCCTGGAGTGTACTGGGGGCAGGCTACACCTTC. The variable domain in full, with the rest retrieved from reference TRBV30 and TRBJ1-2, is SQTIHQWPATLVQPVGSPLSLECTVEGTSNPNLYWYRQAAGRGLQLLFYSVGIGQISSEVPQNLSASRPQDRQFILSSKKLLLSDSGFYLCAWSVLGAGYTFGSGTRLTVV.

The chain carries TRBV5-1 and TRBJ1-6, with TRBD1 matching over 7 bases. From germline, CDR1 is SGHRS and CDR2 YFSETQ. The CDR3 consists of 13 residues. V shed 6 bases, J shed 10 bases, and the junction held 7 bases outside the gene matches. The CDR3 sequence is CASTRDSGSPLHF. The CDR3 DNA reads as TGCGCCAGCACTAGGGACAGCGGGTCACCCCTCCACTTT.

J is TRBJ1-2 and V is TRBV5-8, with D uncertain. Germline CDR1 is SGHTS and CDR2 is YDEGEE. V was trimmed by 0 bases and J by 2 bases, leaving 8 bases between them. This CDR3 comprises 14 residues. The CDR3 DNA sequence: TGTGCCAGCAGCTTGGCCCCGGGAAACTATGGCTACACCTTC. Residues: CASSLAPGNYGYTF. Combining the CDR3 with reference TRBV5-8 and TRBJ1-2 gives the whole variable domain EAGVTQSPTHLIKTRGQQATLRCSPISGHTSVYWYQQALGLGLQFLLWYDEGEERNRGNFPPRFSGRQFPNYSSELNVNALELEDSALYLCASSLAPGNYGYTFGSGTRLTVV.